The present T cell receptor (beta chain) was sequenced within a study of T-cell reconstitution after alpha-beta-depleted transplantation in children. Construction of the TCRbeta library involved unique molecular identifiers. MiXCR was run by TCRdb on the PCR reads, yielding one entry per CDR3 protein. The table shows about 7,900 distinct CDR3 sequences, with about 32% occurring only once. Notes on the study in general: Once a year had passed after transplant, T-cell counts and diversity came mostly from newly produced T cells. Some patients showed high day-60 TCRbeta diversity, which derived from surviving recipient T cells and thymic progenitors. Several hundred expanded graft clones reportedly gave rise to the alpha-beta T cells present about two months after transplant.

Trimming pared 1 base from V and 4 bases from J, leaving 23 bases between. CDR1 is LNHNV, CDR2 YYDKDF, per germline (reference sequence). The CDR3 sequence is 19 residues long. This clonotype is labeled medium-sized. Its antigen remains unknown. The receptor was derived from a boy in the first two years of life who had a stem cell transplant for SCID, so the T cells may come from the graft donor. The input for sequencing was peripheral blood, taken 60 days after TCRalphabeta/CD19-depleted stem cell transplant. This sequence joins TRBV15 and TRBJ2-1; TRBD2 might be the D (5 bases). The CDR3 DNA follows: TGTGCCACCAGCAGAGTTTTGCGAGGGATCAAAACTTTTTACAATGAGCAGTTCTTC. Translation gives CATSRVLRGIKTFYNEQFF.